The sequence of this TCR beta chain was determined in a study of T-cell memory formation after mild COVID-19. Study at large: In these data, TCR clusters were largely donor specific. Study-level findings and limits: The study found balanced CD4/CD8 in clones contracting day 15 to 85 and a CD4+ lean in later expanders.

One entry per CDR3 protein, called by TCRdb with MiXCR from the 5' RACE reads. The sample lists some 200,000 distinct CDR3 sequences, about a fifth occurring once. After removal of 6 bases from V and 1 base from J, the junction contained 9 bases not matched to a gene. The CDR3 contains 15 residues. The germline gives CDR1 MNHNS, CDR2 SASEGT. This clonotype counts as medium-sized (0.01 to 0.1%). As yet, its antigen is unknown. The specimen was PBMCs or a T cell subset sorted from them (not recorded which). This TCR came from an adult woman who had mild COVID-19 (a few samples of this study predate the infection). Cell type and time point are not known. V usage is TRBV6-1 and J usage is TRBJ2-7; 7 nucleotides agree with TRBD1. As DNA, the CDR3 is TGTGCCAGCAGACCACTGGGACAGCAATCCTACGAGCAGTACTTC. It encodes CASRPLGQQSYEQYF.